This TCR beta chain was identified in a study of T cell changes during pregnancy in multiple sclerosis. Measured with immunoSEQ multiplex PCR; TCRdb has only the in-frame clones, and not every one. The sample lists about 30,000 clones; around 90% were seen once. The sequenced sample was CD8+ T cells from peripheral blood mononuclear cells, obtained before pregnancy. The clonotype originates from a female donor with multiple sclerosis, enrolled in a pregnancy study.

CDR3 amino acids: CASSFHTGTSGNEQFF. The CDR3 DNA sequence: TGTGCCAGCAGCTTCCACACCGGGACTAGTGGCAATGAGCAGTTCTTC. J is TRBJ2-1 and V is TRBV21-1; TRBD2 is the table's D call, not checked against the DNA. TRBV21-1 is a pseudogene locus. This CDR3 is 16 amino acids long.